The sample holds many counts of the clone carrying this TCR beta chain. No antigen is known for it. CDR3 length: 13 residues. V was clipped by 4 bases and J by 4 bases, with 10 bases between them. The V gene's germline CDR1 is MNHEY and CDR2 SMNVEV (reference sequence). The data are from a study of CD8 T cells in ankylosing spondylitis. Overall study results and limits: Disease-linked clones were reportedly significantly enriched in matched ankylosing spondylitis synovial fluid. Disease-associated clones were CD8+ and fairly uncommon in peripheral blood. A TCR beta motif of 8 or 9 highly homologous variants appeared characteristic of ankylosing spondylitis blood.

Libraries of TCR beta came from quantitative 5'-RACE with molecular barcodes. TCRdb called the 5' RACE reads again in MiXCR, with one record for every CDR3 protein. The sample lists about 160,000 distinct CDR3 sequences, about 17% occurring once. Material for sequencing was blood, either unsorted or a sorted T cell fraction (not recorded which). V and J are TRBV27 and TRBJ1-1, with D unresolved. The origin of this receptor is a male donor with ankylosing spondylitis or in good health (not recorded which). The CDR3 loop reads CASSYAGTTEAFF. The CDR3 DNA follows: TGTGCCAGCAGTTATGCGGGAACCACTGAAGCTTTCTTT.